These T cell receptor beta chains were read from a single sample in a study of spatial heterogeneity in lung cancer. TCRdb reprocessed the 5' RACE reads via MiXCR and lists one record per CDR3 protein. The table has some 83,000 distinct CDR3 sequences, approximately 21% seen once. The input for sequencing was PBMCs, taken at surgery. Source of these receptors: a male donor with early-stage non-small cell lung cancer. Both conserved end residues are part of each CDR3. The D gene is left open where the match is weak. Clone size is given for some rows only: seen once, a few or many times, or a class if the clone is expanded.

abundance: many
v_gene: TRBV6-6
j_gene: TRBJ2-7
d_gene: TRBD1
CDR3nt: TGTGCCAGCAGTTATCCCCCCACAGGGGCCTCCTTTGAGCAGTACTTC
CDR3aa: CASSYPPTGASFEQYF

abundance: .
v_gene: TRBV7-8
j_gene: TRBJ2-7
d_gene: TRBD2
CDR3nt: TGTGCCAGCAGCTTAGCGGGGGGAAGCGGGACGATCTCCTACGAGCAGTACTTC
CDR3aa: CASSLAGGSGTISYEQYF

abundance: few
v_gene: TRBV12-3/TRBV12-4
j_gene: TRBJ1-2
d_gene: TRBD1
CDR3nt: TGTGCCAGCAGCCGGGACAGCAGCTATGGCTACACCTTC
CDR3aa: CASSRDSSYGYTF

abundance: .
v_gene: TRBV5-1
j_gene: TRBJ1-6
d_gene: TRBD1
CDR3nt: TGCGCCAGCTCTACAGGGGGCAATAATTCACCCCTCCACTTT
CDR3aa: CASSTGGNNSPLHF

abundance: many
v_gene: TRBV5-1
j_gene: TRBJ2-5
d_gene: .
CDR3nt: TGCGCCAGCAGCTTGGGGTCCGCCCGGGAGACCCAGTACTTC
CDR3aa: CASSLGSARETQYF

abundance: medium-sized
v_gene: TRBV27
j_gene: TRBJ2-5
d_gene: .
CDR3nt: TGTGCCAGCAGTTTGGGAGAGACCCAGTACTTC
CDR3aa: CASSLGETQYF

abundance: .
v_gene: TRBV14
j_gene: TRBJ2-2
d_gene: .
CDR3nt: TGTGCCAGCAGCCCCCGGGCCGGCACCGGGGAGCTGTTTTTT
CDR3aa: CASSPRAGTGELFF

abundance: .
v_gene: TRBV6-5
j_gene: TRBJ1-5
d_gene: .
CDR3nt: TGTGCCAGCAGTTACTCGGACAGTAACAATCAGCCCCAGCATTTT
CDR3aa: CASSYSDSNNQPQHF

abundance: .
v_gene: TRBV7-9
j_gene: TRBJ2-7
d_gene: .
CDR3nt: TGTGCCAGCAGCCTCGGCGTTAACCTGGGTAGTTTCTACGAGCAGTACTTC
CDR3aa: CASSLGVNLGSFYEQYF

abundance: .
v_gene: TRBV15
j_gene: TRBJ2-1
d_gene: .
CDR3nt: TGTGCCACCAGCAGAGATTCGAGGACCATCGATGAGCAGTTCTTC
CDR3aa: CATSRDSRTIDEQFF

abundance: .
v_gene: TRBV28
j_gene: TRBJ2-3
d_gene: .
CDR3nt: TGTGCCAGCAGTTTATTGGCGGGGAGCACAGATACGCAGTATTTT
CDR3aa: CASSLLAGSTDTQYF

abundance: few
v_gene: TRBV2
j_gene: TRBJ1-5
d_gene: .
CDR3nt: TGTGCCAGCAGTGAGGAGGGCCAGCCCCAGCATTTT
CDR3aa: CASSEEGQPQHF

abundance: many
v_gene: TRBV10-3
j_gene: TRBJ2-7
d_gene: TRBD2
CDR3nt: TGTGCCATCAGCCTAAAACCGGGAGGGCAGAACGAGCAGTACTTC
CDR3aa: CAISLKPGGQNEQYF

abundance: few
v_gene: TRBV27
j_gene: TRBJ2-7
d_gene: TRBD2
CDR3nt: TGTGCCAGCAGTTTATTTGGGACTAGCGGACCCTCCTACGAGCAGTACTTC
CDR3aa: CASSLFGTSGPSYEQYF

abundance: .
v_gene: TRBV5-1
j_gene: TRBJ2-7
d_gene: .
CDR3nt: TGCGCCAGCAGCCCCCCGGACTACGAGCAGTACTTC
CDR3aa: CASSPPDYEQYF

abundance: .
v_gene: TRBV12-3/TRBV12-4
j_gene: TRBJ2-5
d_gene: .
CDR3nt: TGTGCCAGCAACCTTAGACCCAAAAGTAGGACCCAGTACTTC
CDR3aa: CASNLRPKSRTQYF

abundance: .
v_gene: TRBV15
j_gene: TRBJ2-7
d_gene: .
CDR3nt: TGTGCCACCAGCAGAGATAGGGGCTACGAGCAGTACTTC
CDR3aa: CATSRDRGYEQYF

abundance: .
v_gene: TRBV29-1
j_gene: TRBJ2-7
d_gene: .
CDR3nt: TGCAGCGTTCGTACAGAGAACCTCGGTGGCGAGCAGTACTTC
CDR3aa: CSVRTENLGGEQYF

abundance: .
v_gene: TRBV30
j_gene: TRBJ2-7
d_gene: .
CDR3nt: TGTGCCTGGAGTGTGTCGGGTGAGCAGTACTTC
CDR3aa: CAWSVSGEQYF

abundance: many
v_gene: TRBV4-3
j_gene: TRBJ1-2
d_gene: .
CDR3nt: TGCGCCAGCAGCCTCGTCCGGGAGTACTATGGCTACACCTTC
CDR3aa: CASSLVREYYGYTF

abundance: .
v_gene: TRBV7-9
j_gene: TRBJ1-2
d_gene: .
CDR3nt: TGTGCCAGCACCCCGGGAGAGTCCTGGAATGGCTACACCTTC
CDR3aa: CASTPGESWNGYTF

abundance: .
v_gene: TRBV28
j_gene: TRBJ1-2
d_gene: .
CDR3nt: TGTGCCAGCACTTCTAACTATGGCTACACCTTC
CDR3aa: CASTSNYGYTF

abundance: few
v_gene: TRBV11-2
j_gene: TRBJ2-5
d_gene: .
CDR3nt: TGTGCCAGCAGCCCCCCCGGAGGGACCCAGTACTTC
CDR3aa: CASSPPGGTQYF

abundance: many
v_gene: TRBV5-1
j_gene: TRBJ1-2
d_gene: .
CDR3nt: TGCGCCAGCAGCCCCTCAGGAGAAATTAATGGCTACACCTTC
CDR3aa: CASSPSGEINGYTF

abundance: many
v_gene: TRBV30
j_gene: TRBJ2-4
d_gene: .
CDR3nt: TGTGCCTGGAGGTCCCCGGACCAAAACATTCAGTACTTC
CDR3aa: CAWRSPDQNIQYF

abundance: few
v_gene: TRBV11-2
j_gene: TRBJ2-5
d_gene: .
CDR3nt: TGTGCCAGCAGCTTAAGCAGGGACTCGATCGAAGAGACCCAGTACTTC
CDR3aa: CASSLSRDSIEETQYF

abundance: .
v_gene: TRBV20-1
j_gene: TRBJ2-3
d_gene: TRBD2
CDR3nt: TGCAGTGCGGTAGCGGGAGTCCCAGATACGCAGTATTTT
CDR3aa: CSAVAGVPDTQYF

abundance: many
v_gene: TRBV6-4
j_gene: TRBJ2-3
d_gene: .
CDR3nt: TGTGCCCGTTGCGGGCGCTCTCGCACAGATACGCAGTATTTT
CDR3aa: CARCGRSRTDTQYF

abundance: few
v_gene: TRBV12-3/TRBV12-4
j_gene: TRBJ1-2
d_gene: .
CDR3nt: TGTGCCACATACCGGGGGAACTATGGCTACACCTTC
CDR3aa: CATYRGNYGYTF

abundance: .
v_gene: TRBV28
j_gene: TRBJ2-3
d_gene: .
CDR3nt: TGTGCCAGCGGGATCGGGAGCACAGATACGCAGTATTTT
CDR3aa: CASGIGSTDTQYF

abundance: few
v_gene: TRBV2
j_gene: TRBJ1-2
d_gene: .
CDR3nt: TGTGCCAGCAGTGGCCCCTCCAATGGCTACACCTTC
CDR3aa: CASSGPSNGYTF

abundance: .
v_gene: TRBV3-1
j_gene: TRBJ2-3
d_gene: TRBD2
CDR3nt: TGTGCCAGCAGCCCATTAGCGGGGACCACAGATACGCAGTATTTT
CDR3aa: CASSPLAGTTDTQYF

abundance: few
v_gene: TRBV7-6
j_gene: TRBJ2-1
d_gene: TRBD2
CDR3nt: TGTGCCAGCAGCCACACGGCGGGAGGGTACAATGAGCAGTTCTTC
CDR3aa: CASSHTAGGYNEQFF

abundance: few
v_gene: TRBV10-3
j_gene: TRBJ2-7
d_gene: TRBD2
CDR3nt: TGTGCCATCAGTGAGTCATTTTTTGGGCTAGCGGGGACCTACGAGCAGTACTTC
CDR3aa: CAISESFFGLAGTYEQYF

abundance: few
v_gene: TRBV11-3
j_gene: TRBJ1-1
d_gene: .
CDR3nt: TGTGCCAGCACCTCACCAGCGGCAGGGAACACTGAAGCTTTCTTT
CDR3aa: CASTSPAAGNTEAFF

abundance: few
v_gene: TRBV6-6
j_gene: TRBJ1-2
d_gene: TRBD1
CDR3nt: TGTGCCAGCAGTCAGGACAGGGCTGGAGGCTACACCTTC
CDR3aa: CASSQDRAGGYTF

abundance: few
v_gene: TRBV20-1
j_gene: TRBJ2-3
d_gene: TRBD1
CDR3nt: TGCAGTGCTCCCCGGACAGGGAGCACAGATACGCAGTATTTT
CDR3aa: CSAPRTGSTDTQYF

abundance: many
v_gene: TRBV7-9
j_gene: TRBJ1-4
d_gene: .
CDR3nt: TGTGCCAGCAGCTTATGGACAGATCCTACTAATGAAAAACTGTTTTTT
CDR3aa: CASSLWTDPTNEKLFF

abundance: .
v_gene: TRBV11-2
j_gene: TRBJ2-7
d_gene: TRBD2
CDR3nt: TGTGCCAGCAGCCTTTCCCGAGCGGGAACTATCTCCTACGAGCAGTACTTC
CDR3aa: CASSLSRAGTISYEQYF

abundance: .
v_gene: TRBV7-9
j_gene: TRBJ2-5
d_gene: .
CDR3nt: TGTGCCAGCAGCCCCCTTTCCAGGCAAGAGACCCAGTACTTC
CDR3aa: CASSPLSRQETQYF

abundance: few
v_gene: TRBV28
j_gene: TRBJ1-3
d_gene: .
CDR3nt: TGTGCCAGCAGTTTAAGTGGATTCAACTCTGGAAACACCATATATTTT
CDR3aa: CASSLSGFNSGNTIYF

abundance: .
v_gene: TRBV2
j_gene: TRBJ1-2
d_gene: .
CDR3nt: TGTGCCAGCAGTGAATCGCAGGGAAACTATGGCTACACCTTC
CDR3aa: CASSESQGNYGYTF

abundance: once
v_gene: TRBV5-1
j_gene: TRBJ1-6
d_gene: .
CDR3nt: TGCGCCAGCAGCGACCCAGGGAATAAGGGGAATTCACCCCTCCACTTT
CDR3aa: CASSDPGNKGNSPLHF

abundance: .
v_gene: TRBV9
j_gene: TRBJ2-4
d_gene: .
CDR3nt: TGTGCCAGCAGCCCGGACTCGGGGCGCATTCAGTACTTC
CDR3aa: CASSPDSGRIQYF

abundance: few
v_gene: TRBV27
j_gene: TRBJ2-7
d_gene: TRBD2
CDR3nt: TGTGCCAGCAGCCCCGGGGGACTACCGAGGAAAGAGCAGTACTTC
CDR3aa: CASSPGGLPRKEQYF